Below are 20 T cell receptor beta chains sequenced from a single sample in a study of patients and donors after allogeneic stem cell transplantation (TCRdb year 2020). The library came from RT-PCR. Data came from a NextSeq 550. The public reads were quality trimmed at Q25 with fastp and then assembled into clones with MiXCR by TCRdb, keeping productive beta chains. Each entry merges the rows of one CDR3 protein and shows their most common DNA and genes. The sample profile shows roughly 880,000 distinct CDR3 sequences; roughly 17% of them were found once. Of the sample, 6% falls within the top ten clones. Sequencing was carried out using blood, either unsorted or a sorted T cell fraction (not recorded which). Receptors were obtained from a human donor who was either an allogeneic HSCT recipient or a stem cell or donor lymphocyte infusion donor (not recorded which). It is not recorded whose cells these are; they may come from a transplant donor.

The V gene is TRBV5-1, the J gene TRBJ1-1; 8 nucleotides align to TRBD1. Trimming at V came to 4 bases and at J to 1 base, leaving 9 bases not matched to a gene. The CDR3 length is 16 residues. Germline CDR1 and CDR2: SGHRS and YFSETQ. CDR3 nucleotide sequence: TGCGCCAGCAGCCAGACGACAGGGGCTACGAACACTGAAGCTTTCTTT. The encoded protein is CASSQTTGATNTEAFF.

There are a few counts of this clonotype. The chain uses TRBV7-3 and TRBJ1-1; D call uncertain. This CDR3 comprises 15 residues. Germline CDR1 and CDR2: SGHTA and FQGTGA. V lost 1 base, J lost 6 bases, and 15 bases lay in between. Written as DNA, the CDR3 is TGTGCCAGCAGCTTAAAAGGAATGAGGATCGCTGAAGCTTTCTTT. Protein product: CASSLKGMRIAEAFF.

This clonotype has ten or more counts. This chain joins TRBV20-1 and TRBJ2-5; D is undetermined. The CDR3 consists of 15 residues. Germline assignment: CDR1 DFQATT and CDR2 SNEGSKA (reference sequence). V lost 4 bases to trimming and J lost 5 bases, with 20 bases between them. Here the CDR3 DNA reads TGCAGTGCTACCTACGGGTTTCCTCCCTGGGAGACCCAGTACTTC. Its protein product is CSATYGFPPWETQYF.

The V call is TRBV6-4, the J call TRBJ2-1, with TRBD2 matching over 8 bases. Germline CDR1 MRHNA, CDR2 SNTAGT. The CDR3 sequence is 16 residues long. The junction had 4 bases not matched to a gene; V was cut back by 0 bases and J by 3 bases. The CDR3 spells CASSDSRLAGYNEQFF. As DNA, the CDR3 is TGTGCCAGCAGTGACTCGAGGCTAGCGGGCTACAATGAGCAGTTCTTC.

This clonotype was seen a few times. One base separates it from a far larger clone, so it is likely a read error. The chain combines TRBV7-8 with TRBJ2-1; D perhaps matches TRBD2 (6 bases). The CDR3 loop spans 15 amino acids. Per germline, CDR1 SGHVS and CDR2 FQNEAQ. V was clipped by 0 bases and J by 0 bases, with 6 bases between them. The DNA of the CDR3 is TGTGCCAGCAGCTTAGCGGAGGGCTCCTACAATGAGCAGTTCTTC. This encodes CASSLAEGSYNEQFF. Using reference TRBV7-8 and TRBJ2-1 for the parts outside the CDR3, the full variable domain is GAGVSQSPRYKVAKRGQDVALRCDPISGHVSLFWYQQALGQGPEFLTYFQNEAQLDKSGLPSDRFFAERPEGSVSTLKIQRTQQEDSAVYLCASSLAEGSYNEQFFGPGTRLTVL.

This clonotype was detected a few times. V and J are TRBV27 and TRBJ1-2; possible D gene TRBD1, 5 bases. Germline CDR1 is MNHEY and CDR2 is SMNVEV (reference sequence). The CDR3 runs to 13 residues. V lost 3 bases and J lost 6, with 11 bases in between. CDR3 region: CASSFGEGDGYTF. The CDR3 nucleotides are TGTGCCAGCAGTTTCGGCGAAGGGGATGGCTACACCTTC.

This chain uses TRBV5-5 with TRBJ1-5; D remains ambiguous. V lost 0 bases and J lost 0, with 7 bases in between. The germline gives CDR1 SGHKS, CDR2 YYEKEE (reference sequence). The CDR3 runs 15 residues. The chain's CDR3 is CASSLGAFSNQPQHF. CDR3 DNA sequence: TGTGCCAGCAGCTTGGGGGCCTTTAGCAATCAGCCCCAGCATTTT.

This clonotype has just a few counts. This sequence joins TRBV7-9 and TRBJ1-1; 9 bases match TRBD1. The CDR3 covers 16 residues. Trimming removed 5 bases from V and 1 base from J; junction bases left unmatched: 8. In germline, CDR1 is SEHNR, CDR2 FQNEAQ (reference sequence). The CDR3 bases are TGTGCCAGCAGCCCATTAGGGACAGGGAAGAACACTGAAGCTTTCTTT. Translating it yields CASSPLGTGKNTEAFF. Based on the CDR3 plus reference TRBV7-9 and TRBJ1-1, the full variable domain is DTGVSQNPRHKITKRGQNVTFRCDPISEHNRLYWYRQTLGQGPEFLTYFQNEAQLEKSRLLSDRFSAERPKGSFSTLEIQRTEQGDSAMYLCASSPLGTGKNTEAFFGQGTRLTVV.

The rearrangement uses TRBV7-3 and TRBJ2-7; the D is unclear. CDR1 SGHTA and CDR2 FQGTGA come from the germline V gene. The V end was cut by 5 bases, the J end by 0 bases, with 11 bases between. The CDR3 contains 14 residues. The CDR3 loop reads CASSPGISSYEQYF. The DNA for the CDR3 is TGTGCCAGCAGCCCAGGTATTAGCTCCTACGAGCAGTACTTC.

The V and J genes are TRBV5-1 and TRBJ2-7; 8 bases align to TRBD1. V lost 4 bases and J lost 3; bases outside the gene matches: 6. CDR1 SGHRS and CDR2 YFSETQ come from the germline V gene. The CDR3 contains 14 residues. This CDR3 reads CASSVGTGFYEQYF. CDR3 coding DNA: TGCGCCAGCAGCGTCGGGACAGGCTTCTACGAGCAGTACTTC. The full variable domain, completed using reference TRBV5-1 and TRBJ2-7, is KAGVTQTPRYLIKTRGQQVTLSCSPISGHRSVSWYQQTPGQGLQFLFEYFSETQRNKGNFPGRFSGRQFSNSRSEMNVSTLELGDSALYLCASSVGTGFYEQYFGPGTRLTVT.

J is TRBJ2-7 and V is TRBV29-1, with D unclear. Germline lookup yields CDR1 SQVTM and CDR2 ANQGSEA. CDR3 length equals 13 residues. V gave up 5 bases and J gave up 3 bases, with 14 bases separating them. CDR3 sequence (DNA): TGCAGCGTTACCGTGACTGGTAGCTACGAGCAGTACTTC. Protein product: CSVTVTGSYEQYF.

J is TRBJ1-6 and V is TRBV7-6; D perhaps matches TRBD1 (5 bases). Trimming removed 5 bases from V and 7 bases from J, with 9 bases in between. The CDR3 length is 13 residues. Germline V gives CDR1 SGHVS, CDR2 FNYEAQ. The CDR3 nucleotides read TGTGCCAGCAGCGCGACAGCAAATTCACCCCTCCACTTT. Translation: CASSATANSPLHF. Full variable domain (rest looked up from reference TRBV7-6 and TRBJ1-6): GAGVSQSPRYKVTKRGQDVALRCDPISGHVSLYWYRQALGQGPEFLTYFNYEAQQDKSGLPNDRFSAERPEGSISTLTIQRTEQRDSAMYRCASSATANSPLHFGNGTRLTVT.

This clonotype was counted only a few times. V is TRBV7-9 and J is TRBJ1-2, with 8 nucleotides matching TRBD1. Germline V lookup: CDR1 SEHNR, CDR2 FQNEAQ (reference sequence). V was pared by 4 bases and J by 4 bases, with 11 bases of the junction left unmatched. The CDR3 has 16 amino acids. CDR3 residues: CASSSQDREGIYGYTF. The CDR3 nucleotides are TGTGCCAGCAGCTCCCAGGACAGGGAGGGTATCTATGGCTACACCTTC.

The chain carries TRBV25-1 and TRBJ1-2; weak D call: TRBD1 (5 bases). The V and J ends lost 1 base and 6 bases respectively, with 12 bases between them. The CDR3 covers 14 residues. CDR1 is MGHDK and CDR2 is SYGVNS in the germline V gene. CDR3 sequence reads: CASSEFGAGHGYTF. As DNA, the CDR3 is TGTGCCAGCAGTGAATTTGGGGCAGGACATGGCTACACCTTC.

The chain couples TRBV12-3 or TRBV12-4 to TRBJ2-7; 9 bases align to TRBD2. The CDR3 contains 14 residues. Trimming took 4 bases from V and 2 from J; bases not matched to a gene: 3. The CDR3 loop is CASSSAGGAYEQYF. The CDR3 DNA reads as TGTGCCAGCAGTTCAGCGGGGGGAGCCTACGAGCAGTACTTC.

This chain links TRBV2 with TRBJ1-2, with TRBD1 matching over 7 bases. Germline values: CDR1 SNHLY, CDR2 FYNNEI. The CDR3 totals 15 residues. Trimming removed 1 base from V and 2 bases from J; junction bases left unmatched: 4. CDR3 sequence: CASSEGLGQNYGYTF. The CDR3 nucleotides read TGTGCCAGCAGTGAAGGTCTGGGACAGAACTATGGCTACACCTTC. Variable domain in full (rest from reference TRBV2 and TRBJ1-2): EPEVTQTPSHQVTQMGQEVILRCVPISNHLYFYWYRQILGQKVEFLVSFYNNEISEKSEIFDDQFSVERPDGSNFTLKIRSTKLEDSAMYFCASSEGLGQNYGYTFGSGTRLTVV.

This clonotype was seen repeatedly, ten times or more. An end of the junction does not agree with germline; a read error may underlie this. The rearrangement uses TRBV5-1 and TRBJ2-3; perhaps TRBD1 as D (6 bases). Germline V gives CDR1 SGHRS, CDR2 YFSETQ. There are 14 residues in the CDR3. CDR3 region: CASSLAGVTDTQYF. Here the CDR3 DNA reads TGCGCCAGCAGTTTGGCAGGGGTCACAGATACGCAGTATTTT.

This clonotype has only a few counts. The CDR3 reads CSARGPPTSGAYEQYF. The CDR3 DNA is TGCAGTGCTAGGGGCCCCCCTACTAGCGGGGCCTACGAGCAGTACTTC. The gene calls are TRBV20-1 and TRBJ2-7; 10 bases are shared with TRBD2. V was clipped by 3 bases and J by 2 bases; unmatched bases: 10. CDR1 is DFQATT and CDR2 is SNEGSKA in the germline V gene (reference sequence). This CDR3 comprises 16 residues.

This chain links TRBV12-3 or TRBV12-4 with TRBJ1-2; D is possibly TRBD1 (6 bases). The CDR3 consists of 15 residues. The V gene lost 5 bases and the J gene lost 11 bases, with 24 bases spanning the gap. This CDR3 reads CASSTRRGGGDRYTF. CDR3 in DNA: TGTGCCAGCAGTACCCGGCGGGGAGGGGGGGATAGGTACACCTTC.

The genes are TRBV6-1 and TRBJ2-2, with 14 bases matching TRBD2. V was pared by 8 bases and J by 7 bases, with 3 bases of the junction left unmatched. Germline loops: CDR1 MNHNS, CDR2 SASEGT. This CDR3 comprises 14 residues. CDR3: CASGLAGGIGELFF. CDR3 nucleotides: TGTGCCAGCGGACTAGCGGGGGGAATCGGGGAGCTGTTTTTT.